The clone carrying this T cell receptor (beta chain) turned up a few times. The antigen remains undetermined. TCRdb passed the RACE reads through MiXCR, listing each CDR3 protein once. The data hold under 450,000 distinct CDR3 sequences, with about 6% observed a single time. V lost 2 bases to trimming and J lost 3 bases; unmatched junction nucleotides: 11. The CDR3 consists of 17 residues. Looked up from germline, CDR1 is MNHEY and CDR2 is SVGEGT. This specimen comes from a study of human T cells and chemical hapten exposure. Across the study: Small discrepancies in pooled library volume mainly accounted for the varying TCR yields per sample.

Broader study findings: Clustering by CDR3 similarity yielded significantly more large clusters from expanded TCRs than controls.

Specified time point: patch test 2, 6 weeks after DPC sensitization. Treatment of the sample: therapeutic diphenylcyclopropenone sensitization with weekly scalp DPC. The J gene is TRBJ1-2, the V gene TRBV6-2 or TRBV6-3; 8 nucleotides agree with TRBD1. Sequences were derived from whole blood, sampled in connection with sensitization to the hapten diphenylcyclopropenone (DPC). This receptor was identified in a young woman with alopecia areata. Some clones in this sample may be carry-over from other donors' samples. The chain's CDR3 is CASSYGSRGRVDYGYTF. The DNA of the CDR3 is TGTGCCAGCAGTTACGGTAGCAGGGGGCGAGTGGACTATGGCTACACCTTC.